Listed below are T cell receptor beta chains from one sample, sequenced in a study of human T cells and chemical hapten exposure. Each CDR3 protein is one row after TCRdb ran MiXCR on the RACE reads. Among approximately 41,000 distinct CDR3 sequences, 7.6% were seen once, and the ten largest hold 1% to 1.5%. Sequencing was performed on whole blood, taken in connection with sensitization to the hapten diphenylcyclopropenone (DPC). The receptors derive from a woman aged 50 to 65 with alopecia areata. Some clones in this sample may be carry-over from other donors' samples. Both conserved end residues are part of each CDR3. The D gene is left open where the match is weak. Size is omitted from some rows. Given values are once, few, many or a class for expanded clones.

v_gene	abundance	j_gene	d_gene	CDR3aa	CDR3nt
TRBV3-1	many	TRBJ2-7	TRBD1	CASSQAGTGIHEQYF	TGTGCCAGCAGCCAAGCCGGGACAGGGATCCACGAGCAGTACTTC
TRBV7-6	few	TRBJ2-1	.	CASSEPGGPYYNEQFF	TGTGCCAGCAGCGAGCCCGGAGGGCCCTACTACAATGAGCAGTTCTTC
TRBV12-3/TRBV12-4	many	TRBJ1-5	.	CASSLTRDQPQHF	TGTGCCAGCAGTTTAACCAGGGATCAGCCCCAGCATTTT
TRBV20-1	many	TRBJ2-1	.	CSALNPRANNEQFF	TGCAGTGCCCTGAACCCCAGAGCAAACAATGAGCAGTTCTTC
TRBV3-1	many	TRBJ1-5	.	CASKHWSGLGLVKIAVQPQHF	TGTGCCAGCAAACATTGGAGTGGCTTAGGTCTGGTGAAAATAGCAGTTCAGCCCCAGCATTTT
TRBV29-1	few	TRBJ2-4	.	CSDLDRAKNIQYF	TGCAGCGATCTGGACAGAGCCAAAAACATTCAGTACTTC
TRBV7-2	.	TRBJ2-2	TRBD2	CASSLQGLAGGGELFF	TGTGCCAGCAGCTTACAGGGACTAGCGGGAGGCGGGGAGCTGTTTTTT
TRBV7-6	many	TRBJ2-1	TRBD2	CASSRTSGSGDNEQFF	TGTGCCAGCAGCCGGACTAGCGGGAGCGGGGACAATGAGCAGTTCTTC
TRBV29-1	few	TRBJ2-2	TRBD2	CSVEFGTSGTGELFF	TGCAGCGTTGAATTCGGGACTAGCGGAACCGGGGAGCTGTTTTTT
TRBV12-3/TRBV12-4	many	TRBJ1-1	.	CASSFAGADTEAFF	TGTGCCAGCAGTTTCGCGGGGGCGGACACTGAAGCTTTCTTT
TRBV6-5	many	TRBJ1-1	.	CASSRAGQPNTEAFF	TGTGCCAGCAGTCGGGCTGGACAGCCCAACACTGAAGCTTTCTTT
TRBV4-3	many	TRBJ1-5	TRBD1	CASSQVTGGGQPQHF	TGCGCCAGCAGCCAAGTAACAGGGGGGGGACAGCCCCAGCATTTT
TRBV11-2	many	TRBJ1-1	.	CASRPWGAEAFF	TGTGCCAGCAGGCCCTGGGGGGCTGAAGCTTTCTTT
TRBV7-9	many	TRBJ2-3	.	CASSLAGVGPDTQYF	TGTGCCAGCAGCTTAGCGGGAGTGGGGCCAGATACGCAGTATTTT
TRBV5-1	many	TRBJ2-5	.	CASSLAAETQYF	TGCGCCAGCAGCTTGGCCGCAGAGACCCAGTACTTC
TRBV20-1	few	TRBJ1-6	TRBD1	CSAMGWGTGDSPLHF	TGCAGTGCTATGGGGTGGGGGACAGGGGACTCACCCCTCCACTTT
TRBV11-2	many	TRBJ1-5	.	CASSFGGRNQPQHF	TGTGCCAGCAGCTTCGGGGGCCGCAATCAGCCCCAGCATTTT
TRBV12-3/TRBV12-4	few	TRBJ1-5	.	CASSSSPPREQPQHF	TGTGCCAGCAGTTCTTCTCCCCCGAGGGAGCAGCCCCAGCATTTT
TRBV18	few	TRBJ2-3	.	CASSPREDTQYF	TGTGCCAGCTCACCAAGGGAGGATACGCAGTATTTT
TRBV5-1	many	TRBJ1-2	TRBD1	CASSQTGGKDYGYTF	TGCGCCAGCAGCCAGACAGGGGGCAAGGACTATGGCTACACCTTC
TRBV21-1	.	TRBJ2-7	.	CASSAESYRVCEQYF	TGTGCCAGCAGCGCTGAGTCCTACAGGGTATGCGAGCAGTACTTC
TRBV29-1	many	TRBJ2-5	TRBD1	CSGWQGAETQYF	TGCAGCGGTTGGCAGGGGGCAGAGACCCAGTACTTC
TRBV29-1	.	TRBJ2-1	.	CSVEPAGNEQFF	TGCAGCGTTGAGCCCGCCGGAAATGAGCAGTTCTTC
TRBV29-1	many	TRBJ2-3	.	CSVATVLTDTQYF	TGCAGCGTTGCGACGGTCCTCACAGATACGCAGTATTTT
TRBV18	many	TRBJ1-4	TRBD1	CASSPYSGTGSEKLFF	TGTGCCAGCTCTCCTTATTCCGGGACAGGGAGTGAAAAACTGTTTTTT
TRBV7-2	.	TRBJ2-7	TRBD2	CASRTGTSQGEQYF	TGTGCCAGCAGGACCGGGACTAGCCAAGGCGAGCAGTACTTC
TRBV3-1	.	TRBJ2-3	.	CASSPTPSAVTDTQYF	TGTGCCAGCAGCCCGACTCCGTCGGCTGTCACAGATACGCAGTATTTT
TRBV7-3	few	TRBJ2-2	.	CASSLGGIAGQLFF	TGTGCCAGCAGCTTAGGGGGAATCGCCGGGCAGCTGTTTTTT
TRBV29-1	few	TRBJ2-5	.	CSVAQQETQYF	TGCAGCGTTGCCCAACAAGAGACCCAGTACTTC
TRBV24-1	many	TRBJ2-1	.	CATSDQAGSMSYNEQFF	TGTGCCACCAGTGATCAGGCGGGGTCGATGTCCTACAATGAGCAGTTCTTC
TRBV28	many	TRBJ1-5	TRBD1	CASSFLDRVTQPQHF	TGTGCCAGCAGTTTCTTGGACAGGGTTACTCAGCCCCAGCATTTT
TRBV7-8	many	TRBJ1-5	.	CASSLDVGAVRQPQHF	TGTGCCAGCAGCTTAGATGTGGGGGCGGTAAGGCAGCCCCAGCATTTT
TRBV7-2	many	TRBJ1-2	.	CASKNAEEINYGYTF	TGTGCCAGCAAAAACGCGGAAGAGATTAACTATGGCTACACCTTC
TRBV9	many	TRBJ2-7	TRBD2	CASSVDPSGRLQGSEQYF	TGTGCCAGCAGCGTAGATCCTAGCGGGAGGCTCCAGGGGTCCGAGCAGTACTTC
TRBV18	many	TRBJ1-5	TRBD1	CASSPGQGGNQPQHF	TGTGCCAGCTCACCCGGACAGGGGGGGAATCAGCCCCAGCATTTT
TRBV21-1	.	TRBJ1-5	.	CATLLPQHF	TGTGCCACCCTGTTGCCCCAGCATTTT
TRBV5-1	.	TRBJ2-4	.	CASSLGDKNIQYF	TGCGCCAGCAGCTTGGGTGACAAAAACATTCAGTACTTC
TRBV27	many	TRBJ1-5	TRBD1	CASSLQGGTQPQHF	TGTGCCAGCAGTTTGCAGGGGGGCACTCAGCCCCAGCATTTT
TRBV7-2	many	TRBJ2-7	TRBD2	CASSAKLAGERKQYF	TGTGCCAGCAGCGCGAAACTAGCGGGAGAAAGAAAGCAGTACTTC
TRBV6-5	few	TRBJ1-4	TRBD1	CASSYSGGAGKLFF	TGTGCCAGCAGTTACTCAGGGGGCGCAGGAAAACTGTTTTTT
TRBV6-1	many	TRBJ1-5	.	CASSPRFSANQPQHF	TGTGCCAGCAGTCCTCGATTCAGCGCCAATCAGCCCCAGCATTTT
TRBV10-3	few	TRBJ1-4	TRBD1	CAISPKQGAGEKLFF	TGTGCCATCAGTCCTAAACAGGGGGCGGGCGAAAAACTGTTTTTT
TRBV2	many	TRBJ1-4	.	CASSPVGGRFEKLFF	TGTGCCAGCAGTCCAGTGGGAGGCCGCTTTGAAAAACTGTTTTTT
TRBV19	.	TRBJ2-5	.	CASSHSRPRGETQYF	TGTGCCAGTAGTCACTCCCGGCCTCGGGGGGAGACCCAGTACTTC
TRBV6-4	few	TRBJ2-3	TRBD2	CASRRLALGTDTQYF	TGTGCCAGCAGACGACTAGCGTTAGGCACAGATACGCAGTATTTT
TRBV7-2	.	TRBJ2-1	TRBD2	CASSFWTSGRKNEQFF	TGTGCCAGCAGCTTCTGGACTAGCGGGAGGAAGAATGAGCAGTTCTTC
TRBV2	many	TRBJ2-4	TRBD2	CASSDPWGTSGRNIQYF	TGTGCCAGCAGTGATCCTTGGGGGACTAGCGGGAGGAACATTCAGTACTTC
TRBV6-6	many	TRBJ2-7	TRBD1	CASSSDRVSYEQYF	TGTGCCAGCTCCTCGGACAGGGTCTCGTACGAGCAGTACTTC
TRBV19	.	TRBJ2-3	.	CASSISGNTQYF	TGTGCCAGTAGTATCTCTGGAAATACGCAGTATTTT
TRBV27	.	TRBJ1-2	TRBD1	CASSRGQGVYGYTF	TGTGCCAGCAGTAGGGGACAGGGTGTCTATGGCTACACCTTC
TRBV6-5	many	TRBJ2-2	.	CASSYGQRRVGGTGELFF	TGTGCCAGCAGTTACGGACAACGGCGGGTCGGAGGCACCGGGGAGCTGTTTTTT
TRBV7-2	many	TRBJ2-5	TRBD2	CASSLGGGGVQETQYF	TGTGCCAGCAGCTTAGGCGGGGGAGGAGTCCAAGAGACCCAGTACTTC